The T cell receptor (beta chain) described here comes from a study of shared clonotypes between healthy human individuals. Sequenced by immunoSEQ multiplex PCR; TCRdb stores in-frame clones only, minus some. This sample yields roughly 1.5 million clones, of which around 98% are seen a single time; roughly 0.45% belongs to the top ten. General study points: Generally, naive subsets (rather than memory subsets) showed larger estimated richness.

Details on this clone: The antigen remains unidentified.

The ends were cut back, 2 bases at V and 4 bases at J, with 18 bases in the middle. Germline V gives CDR1 LGHNA, CDR2 YSLEER. CDR3 size: 17 residues. A split of CD4+ cells into CD45RA+ naive and CD45RA-negative memory subsets was performed. The origin of this receptor is a man under 40 in good health. The chain carries TRBV4-3 and TRBJ2-1; D gene ambiguous. Sequencing was carried out using naive CD4+ T cells sorted from blood. The subset was: CD45RA+ positively selected. CDR3 residues: CASSQRREYNKYNEQFF. The DNA of the CDR3 is TGCGCCAGCAGCCAAAGGAGAGAATATAACAAGTACAATGAGCAGTTCTTC.